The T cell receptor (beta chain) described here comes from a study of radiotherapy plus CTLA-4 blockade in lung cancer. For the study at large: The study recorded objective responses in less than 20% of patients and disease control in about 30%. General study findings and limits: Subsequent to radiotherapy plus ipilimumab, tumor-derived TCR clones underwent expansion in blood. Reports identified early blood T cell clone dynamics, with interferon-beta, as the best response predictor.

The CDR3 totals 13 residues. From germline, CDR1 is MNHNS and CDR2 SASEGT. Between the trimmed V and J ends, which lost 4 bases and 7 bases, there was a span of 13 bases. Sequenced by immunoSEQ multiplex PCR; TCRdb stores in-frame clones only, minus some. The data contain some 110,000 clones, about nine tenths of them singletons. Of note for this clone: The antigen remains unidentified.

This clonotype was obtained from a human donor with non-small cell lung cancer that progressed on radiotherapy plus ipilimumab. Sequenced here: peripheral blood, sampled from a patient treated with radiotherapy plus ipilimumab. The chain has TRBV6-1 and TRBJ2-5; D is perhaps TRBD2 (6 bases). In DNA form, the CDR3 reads TGTGCCAGCAGTGCTACCACCGGGGGGACCCAGTACTTC. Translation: CASSATTGGTQYF.